The 32 T cell receptor beta chains below come from one sample, sequenced in a study of spatial heterogeneity in lung cancer. TCRdb processed the 5' RACE reads anew with MiXCR; each CDR3 protein has one entry. The sample carries 7,200 or so distinct CDR3 sequences, around 4% recorded once. Time point defined: sample taken at primary tumor resection. Extraction of whole RNA from tumor, nontumor lung or frozen PBMC preceded unsorted sequencing. The sample in question was normal lung tissue next to the tumor, obtained at surgery. All receptors come from a female donor with early-stage non-small cell lung cancer.

This clonotype is judged medium-sized (0.01 to 0.1%). The gene calls are TRBV4-1 and TRBJ2-5, with D uncertain. The CDR3 runs to 15 residues. Germline assignment: CDR1 MGHRA and CDR2 YSYEKL. Trimming left V 0 bases short and J 5 bases short, with 13 bases between. CDR3 protein: CASSQEVSGSETQYF. In DNA, the CDR3 is TGCGCCAGCAGCCAAGAGGTTTCAGGATCGGAGACCCAGTACTTC.

This clonotype qualifies as large. The chain combines TRBV2 with TRBJ2-1; 14 bases match TRBD2. The CDR3 is 16 amino acids. The V segment lost 6 bases and the J segment 6 bases; nucleotides outside the gene matches: 7. Germline CDR1 and CDR2: SNHLY and FYNNEI. Here the CDR3 reads CASSPGLAGGFNEQFF. DNA of the CDR3: TGTGCCAGCAGCCCTGGACTAGCGGGGGGCTTCAATGAGCAGTTCTTC.

Regarding this clonotype: This clone may be a read error of a much larger clone one base away. The chain employs TRBV28 and TRBJ1-1; the D is unclear. The CDR3 runs 13 residues. The germline V gene encodes CDR1 MDHEN and CDR2 SYDVKM. Trimming cost V 5 bases and J 6 bases, with 13 bases left between them. CDR3 region: CASSLQAIPEAFF. CDR3 coding DNA: TGTGCCAGCAGTCTCCAGGCGATTCCTGAAGCTTTCTTT.

This clonotype was found many times. CDR3 amino acids: CASSERRGGGEQFF. In nucleotides, the CDR3 is TGTGCCAGCAGTGAGCGGCGGGGGGGCGGTGAGCAGTTCTTC. The chain uses TRBV2 and TRBJ2-1, with 9 bases aligning to TRBD2. The trim removed 3 bases at V and 9 bases at J, leaving 6 bases unmatched. Germline loops: CDR1 SNHLY, CDR2 FYNNEI. The CDR3 extends over 14 amino acids. Full variable domain (outside the CDR3, taken from reference TRBV2 and TRBJ2-1): EPEVTQTPSHQVTQMGQEVILRCVPISNHLYFYWYRQILGQKVEFLVSFYNNEISEKSEIFDDQFSVERPDGSNFTLKIRSTKLEDSAMYFCASSERRGGGEQFFGPGTRLTVL.

This clonotype has at least ten counts. The chain links TRBV6-2 or TRBV6-3 to TRBJ1-5; D not resolved. CDR3 size: 13 residues. From germline, CDR1 is MNHEY and CDR2 SVGEGT. The V end lost 1 base, the J end lost 4 bases, and 5 bases lay between the germline ends. CDR3 amino acids: CASSYWANQPQHF. In DNA, the CDR3 is TGTGCCAGCAGTTACTGGGCGAATCAGCCCCAGCATTTT.

This clonotype appeared many times. The genes are TRBV15 and TRBJ2-2; D is undetermined. The CDR3 spans 16 residues. In germline, CDR1 is LNHNV, CDR2 YYDKDF (reference sequence). The V end lost 5 bases, the J end lost 3 bases, and 16 bases lay between the germline ends. In DNA form, the CDR3 reads TGTGCCACCAGCCATAGTCTAGGTTCGCACACCGGGGAGCTGTTTTTT. Residues: CATSHSLGSHTGELFF.

This clonotype came up many times. This chain joins TRBV12-3 or TRBV12-4 and TRBJ1-5; D perhaps matches TRBD1 (5 bases). The CDR3 totals 14 residues. V lost 6 bases and J lost 4, with 13 bases in between. CDR3 DNA sequence: TGTGCCAGCAGCCAGGGACGGGAAAATCAGCCCCAGCATTTT. This sequence encodes CASSQGRENQPQHF.

This clonotype showed up just a few times. This chain connects TRBV10-3 to TRBJ1-1, with TRBD1 identical over 9 bases. V trimming: 5 bases; J trimming: 3 bases; junction bases outside the gene matches: 10. Germline V gives CDR1 ENHRY, CDR2 SYGVKD. This CDR3 contains 16 residues. The CDR3 DNA reads TGTGCCATCAGTCGAACAGGGGGCCAAGGCGACACTGAAGCTTTCTTT. Translating gives CAISRTGGQGDTEAFF.

In this sample, this clonotype turned up many times. The rearrangement joins TRBV29-1 to TRBJ1-4; D uncertain. There are 16 residues in the CDR3. V was cut by 0 bases and J by 0 bases, with 11 bases left in between. Per germline, CDR1 SQVTM and CDR2 ANQGSEA. CDR3 DNA: TGCAGCGTTGAAGACAGACGAGATGCAACTAATGAAAAACTGTTTTTT. Protein: CSVEDRRDATNEKLFF.

The chain is built from TRBV5-1 and TRBJ2-5, with D possibly matching TRBD1 (5 bases). Trimming took 0 bases from V and 2 from J, leaving 8 bases between them. CDR3 size: 14 residues. Germline CDR1 SGHRS, CDR2 YFSETQ. The CDR3 is CASSLDRSQETQYF. In nucleotides, the CDR3 is TGCGCCAGCAGCTTGGACAGGTCACAAGAGACCCAGTACTTC.

The CDR3 sequence is CASSWGDNQPQHF. In DNA, the CDR3 is TGCGCCAGCAGCTGGGGGGACAATCAGCCCCAGCATTTT. The chain combines TRBV5-1 with TRBJ1-5, with TRBD1 as a possible D gene (5 bases). CDR1 is SGHRS, CDR2 YFSETQ, per germline. Trimming pared 3 bases from V and 3 bases from J, leaving 7 bases between. The CDR3 is made up of 13 amino acids.

This clonotype was counted at least ten times. The chain uses TRBV29-1 and TRBJ2-1; D possibly uses TRBD1 or TRBD2 (5 bases each). The CDR3 spans 14 residues. Trimming took off 6 bases at V and 6 bases at J, with 18 bases between the two ends. Germline values: CDR1 SQVTM, CDR2 ANQGSEA. CDR3: CSVRGSSSVNEQFF. The CDR3 region has the DNA TGCAGCGTCCGGGGCTCCTCCAGCGTCAATGAGCAGTTCTTC.

This clonotype appeared many times. This chain connects TRBV7-7 to TRBJ2-5, with TRBD1 matching over 9 bases. The J segment lost 1 base and the V segment lost 4 bases, leaving 4 bases of the junction unmatched. Looked up from germline, CDR1 is SSHAT and CDR2 is FNYEAQ (reference sequence). The CDR3 is 15 amino acids. Here the CDR3 DNA reads TGTGCCAGCAGCTCCGGACAGGGGACCCAAGAGACCCAGTACTTC. Protein sequence: CASSSGQGTQETQYF.

This clonotype was counted ten times or more. V gene TRBV7-9 combines with J gene TRBJ1-3; D ambiguous. V was trimmed by 0 bases and J by 5 bases, leaving 5 bases between them. This CDR3 spans 13 amino acids. Germline V CDR1 and CDR2: SEHNR, FQNEAQ (reference sequence). In nucleotides, the CDR3 is TGTGCCAGCAGCTTAGCTGGGCGAAACACCATATATTTT. Protein: CASSLAGRNTIYF.

This clonotype occurred a few times. The J gene is TRBJ1-2, the V gene TRBV6-1; D not resolved. V was cut by 5 bases and J by 0 bases, with 16 bases left in between. CDR3 length equals 16 residues. CDR1 is MNHNS and CDR2 is SASEGT in the germline V gene. DNA for the CDR3: TGTGCCAGCAGTCCCACCCCCCAGATTACTAACTATGGCTACACCTTC. It yields the protein CASSPTPQITNYGYTF.

This clonotype was found many times. The V gene is TRBV6-6, the J gene TRBJ1-5, with 8 bases aligning to TRBD1. Germline values: CDR1 MNHNY, CDR2 SVGAGI (reference sequence). Trimming took 5 bases from V and 0 from J; bases not matched to a gene: 6. This CDR3 has 16 amino acids. The chain's CDR3 is CASSPGQGRSNQPQHF. CDR3 coding DNA: TGTGCCAGCAGTCCCGGACAGGGACGTAGCAATCAGCCCCAGCATTTT.

This clonotype was observed at least ten times. This rearrangement joins TRBV6-1 to TRBJ2-5; D is perhaps TRBD1 (6 bases). The V gene's germline CDR1 is MNHNS and CDR2 SASEGT. The V end lost 6 bases, the J end lost 2 bases, and 19 bases lay between the germline ends. CDR3 length equals 16 residues. For the CDR3, the DNA is TGTGCCAGCAGGAGACAGATCCTGGACAGTCAAGAGACCCAGTACTTC. This gives the protein CASRRQILDSQETQYF.

This clonotype appeared many times. This chain connects TRBV20-1 to TRBJ2-1, with D possibly TRBD2 on 6 matching bases. Per germline, CDR1 DFQATT and CDR2 SNEGSKA (reference sequence). Trimming pared 6 bases from V and 4 bases from J, leaving 19 bases between. This CDR3 contains 15 residues. The CDR3 sequence is CSARPGVARYNEQFF. In DNA form, the CDR3 reads TGCAGTGCAAGGCCGGGGGTAGCGCGTTACAATGAGCAGTTCTTC.

This clonotype appeared many times. The V gene is TRBV7-2, the J gene TRBJ1-2; 9 bases agree with TRBD1. CDR3 length: 16 residues. Per the germline V gene, CDR1 is SGHTA and CDR2 is FQGNSA. Trimming at V came to 5 bases and at J to 4 bases, leaving 11 bases not matched to a gene. CDR3 DNA sequence: TGTGCCAGCAGCGCCCAAGTGGGGACAGGGCTCTATGGCTACACCTTC. Its translation: CASSAQVGTGLYGYTF.

This clonotype was seen ten or more times. The V and J genes are TRBV7-2 and TRBJ1-1; no firm D call. Germline values: CDR1 SGHTA, CDR2 FQGNSA. V lost 4 bases and J lost 2, with 5 bases in between. The length of the CDR3 is 12 residues. This CDR3 reads CASSSYNTEAFF. The DNA for the CDR3 is TGTGCCAGCAGCTCCTATAACACTGAAGCTTTCTTT.

This clonotype is classed as medium-sized. The chain carries TRBV6-6 and TRBJ1-4; D gene unclear. Germline V gene data show CDR1 as MNHNY and CDR2 as SVGAGI (reference sequence). There are 15 residues in the CDR3. The V end lost 3 bases, the J end lost 8 bases, and 16 bases lay between the germline ends. CDR3 region: CASSYGVGGVEKLFF. The DNA of the CDR3 is TGTGCCAGCAGTTATGGGGTGGGCGGGGTCGAAAAACTGTTTTTT.

With regard to this clonotype: A much bigger clone sits one base away, suggesting this may be a read error. The J gene is TRBJ2-5, the V gene TRBV7-9, with 8 bases that match TRBD1. V lost 5 bases, J lost 3 bases, and 11 bases stayed unmatched. Germline CDR1 SEHNR, CDR2 FQNEAQ (reference sequence). This CDR3 spans 16 amino acids. The chain's CDR3 is CASSPPRTGPEETQYF. The CDR3 DNA reads as TGTGCCAGCAGCCCACCCCGGACAGGGCCGGAAGAGACCCAGTACTTC.

Only a few counts were recorded for this clonotype. CDR3 amino acids: CASGPPQGSRKPQHF. The CDR3 bases are TGTGCCAGCGGCCCCCCACAGGGTAGTAGAAAGCCCCAGCATTTT. The rearrangement uses TRBV6-6 and TRBJ1-5, with D perhaps TRBD1 (6 bases). Germline CDR1 MNHNY, CDR2 SVGAGI (reference sequence). This CDR3 comprises 15 residues. V dropped 8 bases and J dropped 8 bases, with 22 bases sitting between them.

The gene calls are TRBV6-5 and TRBJ1-3; D call uncertain. Between the trimmed V and J ends, which lost 5 bases and 0 bases, there was a span of 11 bases. This CDR3 is built from 15 residues. Per germline, CDR1 MNHEY and CDR2 SVGAGI. The CDR3 sequence is CASSRDGDSGNTIYF. CDR3 bases: TGTGCCAGCAGTAGAGACGGGGACTCTGGAAACACCATATATTTT.

This clonotype was found many times. This chain joins TRBV5-4 and TRBJ1-1, with D hard to call. The CDR3 is made up of 17 amino acids. CDR1 and CDR2 (germline): SGHNT, YYREEE (reference sequence). Trimming shortened V by 3 bases and J by 0 bases, and 18 bases separated the two germline ends. In DNA, the CDR3 is TGTGCCAGCAGCTCCCCGGCGATAGGGATGATGAACACTGAAGCTTTCTTT. Encoded protein: CASSSPAIGMMNTEAFF.

V usage is TRBV3-1 and J usage is TRBJ1-6; D call uncertain. The V gene's germline CDR1 is LGHDT and CDR2 YNNKEL (reference sequence). The CDR3 runs to 15 residues. Trimming cost V 2 bases and J 6 bases, with 11 bases left between them. In nucleotides, the CDR3 is TGTGCCAGCAGCCAAAAAGCCAGTTCTAATTCACCCCTCCACTTT. Translating it yields CASSQKASSNSPLHF.

The chain carries TRBV12-3 or TRBV12-4 and TRBJ1-5; 7 bases fit TRBD1. This CDR3 region has 15 residues. V lost 6 bases to trimming and J lost 3 bases; unmatched junction nucleotides: 8. This chain's CDR3 is CASSRRQGFNQPQHF. CDR3 nucleotides: TGTGCCAGCAGCCGCCGACAGGGCTTCAATCAGCCCCAGCATTTT.

The chain couples TRBV29-1 to TRBJ2-3, with 10 bases aligning to TRBD1. This CDR3 has 14 residues. V trimming: 5 bases; J trimming: 2 bases; junction bases outside the gene matches: 4. Germline V lookup: CDR1 SQVTM, CDR2 ANQGSEA. CDR3 sequence: CSVRQGATTDTQYF. The CDR3 DNA is TGCAGCGTTAGACAGGGGGCTACCACAGATACGCAGTATTTT.

This clonotype was counted many times. The J gene is TRBJ1-2, the V gene TRBV28; a weak D match, TRBD1 (5 bases). The CDR3 runs to 19 residues. V dropped 5 bases and J dropped 2 bases, with 27 bases sitting between them. Germline CDR1 reads MDHEN; CDR2 reads SYDVKM. The CDR3 sequence is CASSPRVGQKGKDNYGYTF. The CDR3 bases are TGTGCCAGCAGTCCTCGGGTCGGACAAAAGGGGAAGGACAACTATGGCTACACCTTC.

This clonotype is medium-sized. This chain uses TRBV11-1 with TRBJ2-2, with no clear D. This CDR3 is 15 amino acids long. Per the germline V gene, CDR1 is SGHAT and CDR2 is FQDESV (reference sequence). The germline V and J ends were trimmed by 6 bases and 4 bases, with 15 bases remaining between them. The CDR3 coding sequence is TGTGCCAGCAGACCGGATCGCTTTAGCACCGGGGAGCTGTTTTTT. Translation: CASRPDRFSTGELFF.

This clonotype was counted many times. This sequence joins TRBV6-5 and TRBJ2-1; TRBD2 is a possible D gene (6 bases). The germline V and J ends were trimmed by 0 bases and 7 bases, with 10 bases remaining between them. Germline V gene data show CDR1 as MNHEY and CDR2 as SVGAGI. The CDR3 loop spans 14 amino acids. The CDR3 is CASSYSTAGNEQFF. DNA of the CDR3: TGTGCCAGCAGTTACTCCACTGCGGGGAATGAGCAGTTCTTC.

This clonotype is judged medium-sized. The chain joins TRBV7-2 to TRBJ1-3; D is possibly TRBD1 (5 bases). V lost 3 bases and J lost 0, with 6 bases in between. The germline V gene encodes CDR1 SGHTA and CDR2 FQGNSA. The CDR3 totals 14 residues. The CDR3 loop is CASSFDSSGNTIYF. CDR3 sequence (DNA): TGTGCCAGCAGCTTCGACAGCTCTGGAAACACCATATATTTT. Filled out from reference TRBV7-2 and TRBJ1-3, the complete variable domain reads GAGVSQSPSNKVTEKGKDVELRCDPISGHTALYWYRQSLGQGLEFLIYFQGNSAPDKSGLPSDRFSAERTGGSVSTLTIQRTQQEDSAVYLCASSFDSSGNTIYFGEGSWLTVV.